The entry below gives a single T cell receptor (beta chain) sequence along with its context. The antigen remains unidentified. The record originates from a study of shared clonotypes between healthy human individuals. Study-wide findings and caveats: Against clonotypes common to all four donors, non-shared ones had lower generation probabilities.

Trimming took off 4 bases at V and 1 base at J, with 13 bases between the two ends. The CDR3 is made up of 15 amino acids. CDR1 SGHTA and CDR2 FQGNSA come from the germline V gene. The authors split each subset's genomic DNA evenly across several immunoSEQ plates. Data came from immunoSEQ multiplex PCR; TCRdb stores just in-frame clones and leaves some out. Here the sample spans about 980,000 clones, more than 75% being singletons. All of the donors resided in Nashville, Tennessee, and each was a Caucasian adult. This clonotype was obtained from a man younger than 35 in good health. The chain links TRBV7-2 to TRBJ1-2, with D perhaps matching TRBD1 (6 bases). The specimen was memory CD4+ T cells sorted from blood. The sample's subset: CD45RA-negative fraction. CDR3 sequence reads: CASSSRDIFNYGYTF. CDR3 nucleotides: TGTGCCAGCAGCTCCCGGGACATCTTTAACTATGGCTACACCTTC.